Given below is one T cell receptor beta chain in context. The antigen is unknown. A second about 6 to 12 cycle PCR used barcoded and J-beta primers. Using its own MiXCR run on the 5' RACE reads, TCRdb lists one record per CDR3 protein. The top ten hold approximately 40% of the sample, which has 750,000 to 950,000 distinct CDR3 sequences, roughly 50% seen once. The data were taken from a study of blood T cells in healthy people across ages. Donors ranged from 6 to 90 years old and were healthy Caucasians in Russia. General study points: When set beside aged donors, long-lived donors presented more naive CD4+ cells and higher diversity.

The receptor was isolated from an older man in good health. The source material was blood.

The CDR3 DNA follows: TGTGCCAGCAGCTTAGGTTCGGACACCGGGGAGCTGTTTTTT. The encoded protein is CASSLGSDTGELFF. The chain carries TRBV7-8 and TRBJ2-2; no reliable D call. The germline gives CDR1 SGHVS, CDR2 FQNEAQ. The CDR3 covers 14 residues. V lost 1 base, J lost 3 bases, and 6 bases lay in between.